This TCR beta chain originates from a study of blood T cell repertoires in COVID-19. Study overall: There were acute and convalescent COVID-19 samples, and they came from the United States, Italy and Spain.

Germline CDR1 SGHVS, CDR2 FQNEAQ. V lost 6 bases, J lost 0 bases, and 11 bases lay in between. The CDR3 is 14 residues long. Produced via immunoSEQ multiplex PCR; TCRdb's table is partial and in-frame only. The sample carries some 80,000 clones, 70% to 90% recorded once. The source of this sequence is a man aged 80 or over with active or convalescent COVID-19. The rearrangement links TRBV7-8 to TRBJ1-2; D is possibly TRBD1 (5 bases). Sequenced input: peripheral blood. This CDR3 reads CASSRDSTNYGYTF. The CDR3 bases are TGTGCCAGCAGTCGAGACAGTACTAACTATGGCTACACCTTC.